This T cell receptor (beta chain) came from a study of T cell changes during pregnancy in multiple sclerosis. Trimming removed 1 base at V and 2 bases at J, with 9 bases between. CDR1 and CDR2 (germline): SGHAT, FQNNGV. CDR3 size: 14 residues. Profiling relied on immunoSEQ multiplex PCR, and the TCRdb table lists in-frame clones only, not all of them. The top ten clones hold approximately 5% of a sample with tens of thousands of clones, 91% of them seen once. This chain links TRBV11-2 with TRBJ2-7; D possibly corresponds to TRBD1 (5 bases). The receptor was derived from a female donor with multiple sclerosis, enrolled in a pregnancy study. The source was CD8+ T cells from peripheral blood mononuclear cells, collected before pregnancy. CDR3 sequence: CASSLVAGPYEQYF. The CDR3 DNA reads TGTGCCAGCAGCTTAGTGGCAGGGCCCTACGAGCAGTACTTC.